This passage covers 5 T cell receptor beta chains from one sample sequenced in a study of blood T cell repertoires in COVID-19. Clones were sequenced by immunoSEQ multiplex PCR, and TCRdb holds only the in-frame ones, with some missing. The top ten clones hold 1% of a sample with 300,000 to 400,000 clones, roughly 87% of them seen once. Sequenced input: PBMCs or T cells enriched from blood (not recorded which). The receptors derive from a woman aged 25 to 39 who had recovered from COVID-19.

The chain uses TRBV7-2 and TRBJ2-7; 9 bases line up with TRBD1. Germline loops: CDR1 SGHTA, CDR2 FQGNSA. Trimming at V came to 5 bases and at J to 5 bases, leaving 10 bases not matched to a gene. The CDR3 has 15 amino acids. CDR3 loop: CASSASGTGFDEQYF. Written as DNA, the CDR3 is TGTGCCAGCAGCGCATCCGGGACAGGGTTCGACGAGCAGTACTTC.

The V gene is TRBV30, the J gene TRBJ1-2; D perhaps matches TRBD1 (6 bases). The CDR3 covers 16 residues. V was clipped by 2 bases and J by 0 bases, with 16 bases between them. Germline V lookup: CDR1 GTSNPN, CDR2 SVGIG (reference sequence). CDR3 DNA: TGTGCCTGGAGTCCCCTCCGGACAGCTTCTAACTATGGCTACACCTTC. Amino acids: CAWSPLRTASNYGYTF. The full variable domain, its missing parts supplied by reference TRBV30 and TRBJ1-2, is SQTIHQWPATLVQPVGSPLSLECTVEGTSNPNLYWYRQAAGRGLQLLFYSVGIGQISSEVPQNLSASRPQDRQFILSSKKLLLSDSGFYLCAWSPLRTASNYGYTFGSGTRLTVV.

The V gene is TRBV6-2 or TRBV6-3, the J gene TRBJ2-5, with D possibly being TRBD2 (5 bases). This CDR3 is built from 15 residues. V shed 6 bases and J shed 4 bases, with 18 bases lying between them. Germline V CDR1 and CDR2: MNHEY, SVGEGT. This chain's CDR3 is CASSPRTPNIETQYF. For the CDR3, the DNA is TGTGCCAGCAGCCCACGGACTCCCAACATAGAGACCCAGTACTTC.

The chain is built from TRBV6-5 and TRBJ1-1; 10 bases are shared with TRBD1. This CDR3 is built from 14 residues. CDR1 and CDR2 (germline): MNHEY, SVGAGI. Trimming cost V 8 bases and J 1 base; bases outside gene matches: 4. CDR3 loop: CASGTGDRNTEAFF. The DNA of the CDR3 is TGTGCCAGCGGGACAGGGGATCGGAACACTGAAGCTTTCTTT.

The V and J genes are TRBV5-6 and TRBJ1-3; D uncertain. Per the germline V gene, CDR1 is SGHDT and CDR2 is YYEEEE. Trimming pared 0 bases from V and 0 bases from J, leaving 7 bases between. This CDR3 has 15 residues. This CDR3 is CASSLGLLSGNTIYF. The CDR3 DNA follows: TGTGCCAGCAGCTTGGGACTCCTCTCTGGAAACACCATATATTTT.